This T cell receptor beta chain came from a study of T cells in Graves' hyperthyroidism and ophthalmopathy. Amplification of TCR beta CDR3 regions was performed using RNA transcripts as template. The TCR CDR3 first-round RT-PCR relied on the HTBI primer set. TCRdb re-called the multiplex PCR reads through MiXCR, storing one row per CDR3 protein. The sample carries around 60,000 distinct CDR3 sequences, roughly 49% recorded once. Concerning this clonotype: Its antigen is unknown.

The V end lost 5 bases, the J end lost 11 bases, and 10 bases lay between the germline ends. The CDR3 is 11 amino acids. Per germline, CDR1 SNHLY and CDR2 FYNNEI. General study findings and limits: Most thyroid clonotypes expanded above 0.001 appeared in blood too.

For ophthalmopathy patients, the Clinical Activity Score was at least 3 and the NOSPECS grade at least 4; duration was under 3 months. This rearrangement joins TRBV2 to TRBJ1-5; D uncertain. This sequence originates from a woman aged 25 to 45 with Graves' ophthalmopathy. Input material: blood. CDR3 nucleotides: TGTGCCAGCAGTACTGAAGAGACCCAGCATTTT. The encoded protein is CASSTEETQHF.